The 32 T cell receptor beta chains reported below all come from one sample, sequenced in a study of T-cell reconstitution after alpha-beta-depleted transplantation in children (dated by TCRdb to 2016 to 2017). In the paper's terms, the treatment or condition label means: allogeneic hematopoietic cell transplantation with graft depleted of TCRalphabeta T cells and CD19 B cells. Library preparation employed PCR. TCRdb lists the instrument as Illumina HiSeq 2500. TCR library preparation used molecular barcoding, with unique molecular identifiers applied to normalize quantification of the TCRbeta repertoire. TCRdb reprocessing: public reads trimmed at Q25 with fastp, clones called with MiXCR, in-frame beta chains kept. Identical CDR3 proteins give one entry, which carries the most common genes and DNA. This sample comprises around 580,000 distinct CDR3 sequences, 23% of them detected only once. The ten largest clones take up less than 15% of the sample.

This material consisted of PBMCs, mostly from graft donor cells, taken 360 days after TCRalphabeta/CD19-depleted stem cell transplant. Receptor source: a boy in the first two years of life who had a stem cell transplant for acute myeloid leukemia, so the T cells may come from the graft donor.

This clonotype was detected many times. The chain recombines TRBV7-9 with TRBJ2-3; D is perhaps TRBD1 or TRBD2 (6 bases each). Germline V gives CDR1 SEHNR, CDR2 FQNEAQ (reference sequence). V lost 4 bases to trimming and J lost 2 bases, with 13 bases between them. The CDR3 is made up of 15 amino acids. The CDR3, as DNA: TGTGCCAGCAGCTCCCAAGGGGGGTCCACAGATACGCAGTATTTT. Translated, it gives CASSSQGGSTDTQYF.

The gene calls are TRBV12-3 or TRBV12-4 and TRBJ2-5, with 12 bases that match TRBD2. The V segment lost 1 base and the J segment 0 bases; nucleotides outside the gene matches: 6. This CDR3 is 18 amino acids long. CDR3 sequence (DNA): TGTGCCAGCAGTTTAGTCGCTAGCGGGGGGGTCTACCAAGAGACCCAGTACTTC. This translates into CASSLVASGGVYQETQYF.

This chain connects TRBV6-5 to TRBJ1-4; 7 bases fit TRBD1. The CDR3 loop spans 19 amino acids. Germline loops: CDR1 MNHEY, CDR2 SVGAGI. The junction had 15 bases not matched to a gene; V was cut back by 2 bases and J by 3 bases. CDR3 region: CASSYQHRVEGASNEKLFF. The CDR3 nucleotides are TGTGCCAGCAGTTACCAACACAGGGTAGAGGGGGCTTCTAATGAAAAACTGTTTTTT.

The CDR3, as DNA: TGTGCAACGAGTCCCGGGAAGAATGAGCAGTTCTTC. Translating gives CATSPGKNEQFF. The chain combines TRBV12-5 with TRBJ2-1; the D gene is possibly TRBD2 (5 bases). CDR1 is LGHNT, CDR2 FRNRAP, per germline. The CDR3 has 12 residues. Full variable domain (remainder filled in from reference TRBV12-5 and TRBJ2-1): DARVTQTPRHKVTEMGQEVTMRCQPILGHNTVFWYRQTMMQGLELLAYFRNRAPLDDSGMPKDRFSAEMPDATLATLKIQPSEPRDSAVYFCATSPGKNEQFFGPGTRLTVL.

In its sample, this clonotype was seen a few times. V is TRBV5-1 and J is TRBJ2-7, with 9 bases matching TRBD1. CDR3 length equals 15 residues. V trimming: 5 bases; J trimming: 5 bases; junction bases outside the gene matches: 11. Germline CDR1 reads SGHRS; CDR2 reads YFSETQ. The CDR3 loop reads CASSQTGTGINEQYF. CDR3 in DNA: TGCGCCAGCAGTCAGACCGGGACAGGGATCAACGAGCAGTACTTC.

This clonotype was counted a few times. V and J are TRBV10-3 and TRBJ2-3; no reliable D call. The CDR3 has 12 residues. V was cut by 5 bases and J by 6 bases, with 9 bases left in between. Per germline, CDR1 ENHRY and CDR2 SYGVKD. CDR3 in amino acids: CAISNLRDTQYF. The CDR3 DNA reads TGTGCCATCAGTAACCTCAGGGATACGCAGTATTTT.

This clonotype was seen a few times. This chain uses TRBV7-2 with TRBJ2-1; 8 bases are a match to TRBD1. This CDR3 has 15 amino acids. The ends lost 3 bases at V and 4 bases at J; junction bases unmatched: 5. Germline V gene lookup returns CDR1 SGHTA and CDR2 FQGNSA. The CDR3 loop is CASSFTGTGYNEQFF. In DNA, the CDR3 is TGTGCCAGCAGCTTCACCGGGACAGGATACAATGAGCAGTTCTTC. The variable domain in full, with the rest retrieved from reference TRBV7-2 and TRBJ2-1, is GAGVSQSPSNKVTEKGKDVELRCDPISGHTALYWYRQSLGQGLEFLIYFQGNSAPDKSGLPSDRFSAERTGGSVSTLTIQRTQQEDSAVYLCASSFTGTGYNEQFFGPGTRLTVL.

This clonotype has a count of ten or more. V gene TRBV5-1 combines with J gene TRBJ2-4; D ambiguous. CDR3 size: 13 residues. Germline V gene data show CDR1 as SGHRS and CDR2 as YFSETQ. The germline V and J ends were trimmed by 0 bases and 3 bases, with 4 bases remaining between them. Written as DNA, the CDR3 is TGCGCCAGCAGCTTGGAGAACAAAAACATTCAGTACTTC. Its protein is CASSLENKNIQYF.

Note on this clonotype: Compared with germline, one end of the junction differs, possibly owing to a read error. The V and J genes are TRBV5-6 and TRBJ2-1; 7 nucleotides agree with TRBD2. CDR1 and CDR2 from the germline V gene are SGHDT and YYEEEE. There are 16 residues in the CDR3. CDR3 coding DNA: TGTGCCATCAGCCCGGGACTACTAAGCTCCTACAATGAGCAGTTCTTC. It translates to CAISPGLLSSYNEQFF.

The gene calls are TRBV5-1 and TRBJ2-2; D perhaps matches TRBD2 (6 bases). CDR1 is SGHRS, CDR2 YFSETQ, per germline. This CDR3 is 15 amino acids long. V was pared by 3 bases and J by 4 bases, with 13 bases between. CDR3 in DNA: TGCGCCAGCAGCTGGGGCCTAGCGACCACCGGGGAGCTGTTTTTT. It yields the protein CASSWGLATTGELFF.

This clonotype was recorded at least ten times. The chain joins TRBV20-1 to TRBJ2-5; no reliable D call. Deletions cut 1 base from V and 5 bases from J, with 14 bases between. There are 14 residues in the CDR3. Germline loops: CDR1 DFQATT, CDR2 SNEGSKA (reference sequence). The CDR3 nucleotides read TGCAGTGCTAGAGGGGCTAGGGATCTGGAGACCCAGTACTTC. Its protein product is CSARGARDLETQYF.

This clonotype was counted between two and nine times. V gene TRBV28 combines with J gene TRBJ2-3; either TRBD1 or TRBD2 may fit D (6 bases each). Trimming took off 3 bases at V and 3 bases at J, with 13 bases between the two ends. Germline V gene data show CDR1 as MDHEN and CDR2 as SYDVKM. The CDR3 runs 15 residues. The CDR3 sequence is CASSFGGQRTDTQYF. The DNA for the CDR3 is TGTGCCAGCAGTTTTGGGGGGCAGCGAACAGATACGCAGTATTTT. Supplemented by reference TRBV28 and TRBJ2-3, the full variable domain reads DVKVTQSSRYLVKRTGEKVFLECVQDMDHENMFWYRQDPGLGLRLIYFSYDVKMKEKGDIPEGYSVSREKKERFSLILESASTNQTSMYLCASSFGGQRTDTQYFGPGTRLTVL.

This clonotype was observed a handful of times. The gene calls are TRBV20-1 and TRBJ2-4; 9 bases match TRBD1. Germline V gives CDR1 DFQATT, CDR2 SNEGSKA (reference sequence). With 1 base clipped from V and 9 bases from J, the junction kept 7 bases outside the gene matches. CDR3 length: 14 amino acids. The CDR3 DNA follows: TGCAGTGCTAGAGCCGGGACAGGGAAGGTCATTCAGTACTTC. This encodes CSARAGTGKVIQYF.

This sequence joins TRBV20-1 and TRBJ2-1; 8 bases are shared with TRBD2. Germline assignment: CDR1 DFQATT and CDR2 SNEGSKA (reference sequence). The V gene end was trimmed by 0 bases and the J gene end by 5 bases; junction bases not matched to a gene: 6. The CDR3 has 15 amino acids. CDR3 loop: CSARDSGGADNEQFF. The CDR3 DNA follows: TGCAGTGCTAGAGATTCCGGGGGGGCCGACAATGAGCAGTTCTTC.

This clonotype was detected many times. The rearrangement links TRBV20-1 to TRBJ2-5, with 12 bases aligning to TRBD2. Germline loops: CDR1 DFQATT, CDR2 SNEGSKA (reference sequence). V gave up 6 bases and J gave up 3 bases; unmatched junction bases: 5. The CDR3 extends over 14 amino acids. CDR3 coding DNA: TGCAGTGCCGCCCGACTAGCGGGGGAAGAGACCCAGTACTTC. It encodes CSAARLAGEETQYF.

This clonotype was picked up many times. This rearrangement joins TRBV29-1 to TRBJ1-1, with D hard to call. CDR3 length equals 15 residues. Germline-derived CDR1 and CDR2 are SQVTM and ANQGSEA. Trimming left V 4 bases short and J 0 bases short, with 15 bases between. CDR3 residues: CSVGHLNQMNTEAFF. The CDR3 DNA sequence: TGCAGCGTTGGACATCTCAACCAGATGAACACTGAAGCTTTCTTT.

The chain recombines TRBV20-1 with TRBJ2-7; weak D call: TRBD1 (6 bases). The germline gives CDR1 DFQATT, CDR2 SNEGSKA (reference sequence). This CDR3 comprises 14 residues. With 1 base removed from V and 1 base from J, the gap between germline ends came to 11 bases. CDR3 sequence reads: CSARVRDTSYEQYV. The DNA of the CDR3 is TGCAGTGCTAGAGTACGGGACACTTCCTACGAGCAGTACGTC.

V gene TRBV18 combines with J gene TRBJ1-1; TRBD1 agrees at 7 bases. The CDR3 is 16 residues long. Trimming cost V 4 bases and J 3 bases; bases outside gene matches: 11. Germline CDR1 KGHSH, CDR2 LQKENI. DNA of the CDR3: TGTGCCAGCTCACTTGACAGGGTAATAGGGGACACTGAAGCTTTCTTT. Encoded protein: CASSLDRVIGDTEAFF.

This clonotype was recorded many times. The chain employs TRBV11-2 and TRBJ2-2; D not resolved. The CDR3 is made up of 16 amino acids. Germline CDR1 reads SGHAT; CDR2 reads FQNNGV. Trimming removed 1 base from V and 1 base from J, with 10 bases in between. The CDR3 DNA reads TGTGCCAGCAGCTTAGCCCCTCCTAGGAACACCGGGGAGCTGTTTTTT. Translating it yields CASSLAPPRNTGELFF.

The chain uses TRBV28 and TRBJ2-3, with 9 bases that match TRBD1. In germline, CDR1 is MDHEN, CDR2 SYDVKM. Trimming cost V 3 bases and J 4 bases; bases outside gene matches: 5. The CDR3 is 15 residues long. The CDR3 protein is CASSLDRGGADTQYF. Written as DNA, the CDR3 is TGTGCCAGCAGTTTGGACAGGGGAGGGGCAGATACGCAGTATTTT.

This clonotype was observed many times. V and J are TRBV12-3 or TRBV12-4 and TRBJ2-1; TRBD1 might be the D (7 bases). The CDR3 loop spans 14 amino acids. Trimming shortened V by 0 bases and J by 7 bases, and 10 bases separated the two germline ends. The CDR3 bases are TGTGCCAGCAGTTTAGCGGCAGGGGGGAATGAGCAGTTCTTC. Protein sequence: CASSLAAGGNEQFF.

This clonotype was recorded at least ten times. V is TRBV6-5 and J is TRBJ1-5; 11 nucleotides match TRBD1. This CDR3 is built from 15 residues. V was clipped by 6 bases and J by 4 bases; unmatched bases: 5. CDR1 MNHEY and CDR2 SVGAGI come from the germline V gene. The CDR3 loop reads CASSRDRGKNQPQHF. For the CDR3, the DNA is TGTGCCAGCAGCCGGGACAGGGGGAAAAATCAGCCCCAGCATTTT.

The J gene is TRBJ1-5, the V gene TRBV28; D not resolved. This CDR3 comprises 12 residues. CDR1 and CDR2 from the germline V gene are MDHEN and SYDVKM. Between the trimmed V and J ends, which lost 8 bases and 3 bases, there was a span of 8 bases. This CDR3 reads CASQLFNQPQHF. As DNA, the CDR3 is TGTGCCAGCCAGTTATTCAATCAGCCCCAGCATTTT.

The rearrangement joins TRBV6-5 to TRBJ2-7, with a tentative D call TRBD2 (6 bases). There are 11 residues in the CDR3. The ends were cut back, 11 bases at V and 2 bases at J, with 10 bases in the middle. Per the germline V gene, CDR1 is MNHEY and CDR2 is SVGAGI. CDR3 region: CACGKPYEQYF. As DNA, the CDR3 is TGTGCCTGCGGGAAGCCCTACGAGCAGTACTTC.

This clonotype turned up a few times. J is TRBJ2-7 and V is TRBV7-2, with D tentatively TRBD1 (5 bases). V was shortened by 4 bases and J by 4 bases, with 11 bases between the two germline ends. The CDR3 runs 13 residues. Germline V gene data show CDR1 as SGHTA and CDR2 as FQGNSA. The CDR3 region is CASSSTGPYEQYF. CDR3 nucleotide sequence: TGTGCCAGCAGCTCCACAGGACCGTACGAGCAGTACTTC.

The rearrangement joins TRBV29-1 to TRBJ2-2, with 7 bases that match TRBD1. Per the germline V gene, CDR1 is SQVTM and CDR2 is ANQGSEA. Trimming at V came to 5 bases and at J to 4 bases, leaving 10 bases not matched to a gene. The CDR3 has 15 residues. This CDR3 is CSVSGQPHPTGELFF. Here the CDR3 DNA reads TGCAGCGTTTCGGGACAGCCTCACCCCACCGGGGAGCTGTTTTTT.

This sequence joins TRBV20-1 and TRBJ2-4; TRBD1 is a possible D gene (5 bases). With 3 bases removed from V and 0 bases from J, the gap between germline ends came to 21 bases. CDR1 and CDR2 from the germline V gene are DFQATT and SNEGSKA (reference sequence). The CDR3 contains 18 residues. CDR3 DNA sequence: TGCAGTGCTAGGGGGCCGACCGATTCCCTGCTAGCCAAAAACATTCAGTACTTC. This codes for CSARGPTDSLLAKNIQYF.

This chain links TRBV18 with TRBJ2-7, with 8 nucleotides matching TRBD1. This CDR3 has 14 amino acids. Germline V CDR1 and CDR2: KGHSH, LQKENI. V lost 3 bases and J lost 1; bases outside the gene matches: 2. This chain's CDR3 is CASSPRDRSYEQYV. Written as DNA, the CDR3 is TGTGCCAGCTCACCTCGGGACAGGTCCTACGAGCAGTACGTC.

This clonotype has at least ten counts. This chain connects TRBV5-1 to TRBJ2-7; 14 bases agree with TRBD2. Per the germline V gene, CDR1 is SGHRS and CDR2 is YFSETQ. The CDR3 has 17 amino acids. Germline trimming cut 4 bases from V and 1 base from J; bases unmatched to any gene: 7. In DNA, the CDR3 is TGCGCCAGCAGCCCCCCCGGGACTAGCGGGGGTTCCTACGAGCAGTACTTC. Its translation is CASSPPGTSGGSYEQYF.

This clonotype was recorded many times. CDR3 sequence reads: CSAQRTGQETQYF. The CDR3 bases are TGCAGTGCCCAGAGGACAGGGCAAGAGACCCAGTACTTC. This chain links TRBV20-1 with TRBJ2-5; 8 bases agree with TRBD1. Germline-derived CDR1 and CDR2 are DFQATT and SNEGSKA (reference sequence). The length of the CDR3 is 13 residues. V was clipped by 6 bases and J by 2 bases; unmatched bases: 5.

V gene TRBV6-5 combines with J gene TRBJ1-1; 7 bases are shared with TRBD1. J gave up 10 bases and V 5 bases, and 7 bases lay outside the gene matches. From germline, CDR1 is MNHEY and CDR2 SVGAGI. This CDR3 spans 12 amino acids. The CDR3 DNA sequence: TGTGCCAGCAGTCGCGACAGGGCAGTAGCTTTCTTT. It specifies CASSRDRAVAFF.

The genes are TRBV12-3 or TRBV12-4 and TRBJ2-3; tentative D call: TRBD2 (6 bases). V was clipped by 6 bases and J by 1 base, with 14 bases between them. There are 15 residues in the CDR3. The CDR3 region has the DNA TGTGCCAGCAGCCGGCCGGGACTTCGCACAGATACGCAGTATTTT. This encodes CASSRPGLRTDTQYF.